These T cell receptor beta chains were read from a single sample in a study of OX40 agonist ivuxolimab in advanced cancers. The data were produced by immunoSEQ multiplex PCR, yet TCRdb's version contains in-frame clones alone and is incomplete. The repertoire includes about 69,000 clones, 80% to 90% of them detected once, and about 6.3% sits in the top ten. The sequencing used CD4+ or CD8+ T cells sorted from blood, collected in a trial of the OX40 agonist ivuxolimab. The receptors were gathered from an adult with an advanced solid tumor such as melanoma, head and neck, liver or kidney cancer. The CDR3 runs from the conserved cysteine through the conserved F or W. The order of the fields is V gene, D gene, J gene, clone size, CDR3 protein, CDR3 DNA. A D gene is named only where the DNA matches it firmly. Some rows have no size entry. The others give once, few or many, or a class for an expanded clone.

TRBV6-5,.,TRBJ2-1,medium-sized,CASSDTGYNEQFF,TGTGCCAGCAGCGATACTGGCTACAATGAGCAGTTCTTC
TRBV11-2,.,TRBJ1-3,.,CASLGAGNTIYF,TGTGCCAGTCTCGGGGCTGGAAACACCATATATTTT
TRBV29-1,TRBD1,TRBJ2-3,.,CSDRTGFETDTQYF,TGCAGCGACCGGACAGGGTTTGAAACAGATACGCAGTATTTT
TRBV7-9,.,TRBJ1-4,.,CASSSIPTVGNEKLFF,TGTGCCAGCAGCTCTATACCAACTGTCGGAAATGAAAAACTGTTTTTT
TRBV9,.,TRBJ2-7,.,CASSSSGEEQYF,TGTGCCAGCAGCTCATCAGGGGAAGAGCAGTACTTC
TRBV11-2,TRBD1,TRBJ2-7,once,CASSPGYVTGVSSYEQYF,TGTGCCAGCAGCCCTGGCTACGTGACAGGGGTGAGCTCCTACGAGCAGTACTTC
TRBV2,.,TRBJ2-2,once,CASSRAPYTGELFF,TGTGCCAGCAGTCGGGCACCCTACACCGGGGAGCTGTTTTTT
TRBV28,TRBD2,TRBJ2-7,.,CASRTSSRTSGDYEQYF,TGTGCCAGCAGGACTAGTTCTCGGACTAGCGGAGACTACGAGCAGTACTTC
TRBV30,.,TRBJ1-1,few,CAWGFEGAEAFF,TGTGCCTGGGGGTTCGAAGGGGCGGAAGCTTTCTTT
TRBV27,TRBD2,TRBJ2-1,.,CASSLGGRAINEQFF,TGTGCCAGCAGTTTAGGCGGGAGGGCAATAAATGAGCAGTTCTTC
TRBV11-2,.,TRBJ2-2,.,CASSLDDFQHTGELFF,TGTGCCAGCAGCTTAGATGACTTCCAGCACACCGGGGAGCTGTTTTTT
TRBV27,.,TRBJ1-1,.,CASSSQDSFNTEAFF,TGTGCCAGCAGTTCCCAGGACAGTTTTAACACTGAAGCTTTCTTT
TRBV7-6,.,TRBJ2-5,once,CASSFGGRGGETQYF,TGTGCCAGCTCCTTTGGCGGGCGGGGCGGCGAGACCCAGTACTTC
TRBV19,.,TRBJ1-3,.,CASSLQGAGNTIYF,TGTGCCAGTAGTTTACAGGGAGCTGGAAACACCATATATTTT
TRBV23-1,.,TRBJ2-7,.,CASSQSGHACSGEQYF,TGCGCCAGCAGTCAATCCGGCCACGCTTGCTCGGGGGAGCAGTACTTC
TRBV27,TRBD1,TRBJ1-1,.,CASSSRGLTEAFF,TGTGCCAGCAGTTCAAGGGGGCTGACTGAAGCTTTCTTT
TRBV28,.,TRBJ1-4,.,CASSLEQGRQTNEKLFF,TGTGCCAGCAGTTTAGAACAGGGTCGTCAAACTAATGAAAAACTGTTTTTT
TRBV7-9,TRBD2,TRBJ2-1,.,CASSTLADNEQFF,TGTGCTAGCAGTACACTAGCGGACAATGAGCAGTTCTTC
TRBV4-1,.,TRBJ1-2,.,CASSQGGGLSGYTF,TGCGCCAGCAGCCAAGGGGGGGGGCTCTCTGGCTACACCTTC
TRBV7-3,.,TRBJ2-2,few,CASSPLENTGELFF,TGTGCCAGCAGCCCCCTTGAGAACACCGGGGAGCTGTTTTTT
TRBV7-9,.,TRBJ2-2,.,CATRYRATGELFF,TGTGCCACTCGCTACAGGGCCACCGGGGAGCTGTTTTTT
TRBV5-8,.,TRBJ1-1,.,CASSLERLEGVTEAFF,TGTGCCAGCAGCTTGGAACGCCTCGAGGGGGTGACTGAAGCTTTCTTT
TRBV4-1,.,TRBJ2-7,.,CASSPPSYEQYF,TGCGCCAGCAGCCCTCCTTCCTACGAGCAGTACTTC
TRBV15,TRBD1,TRBJ1-1,.,CATSRDREVTEAFF,TGTGCCACCAGCAGGGACAGGGAGGTCACTGAAGCTTTCTTT
TRBV7-6,TRBD1,TRBJ2-3,.,CASSLTGAADTQYF,TGTGCCAGCAGCCTCACAGGGGCGGCAGATACGCAGTATTTT
TRBV5-1,TRBD2,TRBJ2-3,.,CASMFGTSGSTDTQYF,TGCGCCAGCATGTTCGGGACTAGCGGATCCACAGATACGCAGTATTTT
TRBV19,.,TRBJ2-7,.,CASKAGHEQYF,TGTGCCAGTAAAGCGGGCCACGAGCAGTACTTC
TRBV6-6,.,TRBJ1-1,.,CASSYGQNTEAFF,TGTGCCAGCAGTTACGGGCAGAACACTGAAGCTTTCTTT
TRBV7-9,.,TRBJ1-1,.,CASSWGTAGDTEAFF,TGTGCCAGCAGCTGGGGGACGGCCGGAGACACTGAAGCTTTCTTT
TRBV6-5,TRBD1,TRBJ1-1,.,CASSYSRQGGTEAFF,TGTGCCAGCAGTTACTCTCGACAGGGGGGGACTGAAGCTTTCTTT
TRBV27,.,TRBJ2-7,.,CASSPSEGLSSYEQYF,TGTGCCAGCAGTCCTTCGGAGGGATTAAGCTCCTACGAGCAGTACTTC
TRBV6-5,.,TRBJ1-1,once,CASSYSGRSEAFF,TGTGCCAGCAGTTACTCGGGCAGGTCTGAAGCTTTCTTT
TRBV6-1,.,TRBJ2-5,.,CASSKPRQETQYF,TGTGCCAGCAGTAAGCCACGCCAGGAGACCCAGTACTTC
TRBV5-4,TRBD1,TRBJ1-1,.,CASSLEQGSTEAFF,TGTGCCAGCAGCTTGGAACAGGGGAGCACTGAAGCTTTCTTT
TRBV19,.,TRBJ2-2,.,CASSNYGEKNTGELFF,TGTGCCAGTAGTAACTACGGAGAGAAAAACACCGGGGAGCTGTTTTTT
TRBV28,.,TRBJ1-4,.,CASSLRGNEKLFF,TGTGCCAGCAGTTTAAGGGGCAATGAAAAACTGTTTTTT
TRBV4-2,TRBD1,TRBJ1-2,once,CASSQAEGGHGYTF,TGTGCCAGCAGCCAAGCGGAAGGGGGCCATGGCTACACCTTC
TRBV4-1,TRBD2,TRBJ2-2,.,CASSLGASGTGELFF,TGCGCCAGCAGCCTAGGGGCTAGCGGGACCGGGGAGCTGTTTTTT
TRBV27,.,TRBJ1-5,.,CASTSTGNQPQHF,TGTGCCAGCACCTCAACAGGGAATCAGCCCCAGCATTTT
TRBV4-2,TRBD1,TRBJ1-2,.,CASSQTPGQAYGYTF,TGTGCCAGCAGCCAAACCCCGGGACAGGCATATGGCTACACCTTC
TRBV30,.,TRBJ2-4,.,CAWTVDLAKNIQYF,TGTGCCTGGACAGTTGACCTAGCCAAAAACATTCAGTACTTC
TRBV4-1,TRBD1,TRBJ2-3,.,CASSPQGVADTQYF,TGCGCCAGCAGCCCCCAGGGGGTCGCAGATACGCAGTATTTT
TRBV4-1,.,TRBJ1-5,.,CASSQVLGLIGNQPQHF,TGCGCCAGCAGCCAAGTATTGGGCCTGATTGGCAATCAGCCCCAGCATTTT
TRBV20-1,.,TRBJ2-1,once,CSARNVNEQFF,TGCAGTGCTAGAAATGTCAATGAGCAGTTCTTC
TRBV4-3,TRBD1,TRBJ2-7,.,CASSQERGPYEQYF,TGCGCCAGCAGCCAAGAAAGGGGGCCATACGAGCAGTACTTC
TRBV9,.,TRBJ1-2,.,CASSVDSSNYGYTF,TGTGCCAGCAGCGTGGACAGTTCTAACTATGGCTACACCTTC
TRBV5-4,.,TRBJ1-2,.,CASSLDGYGYTF,TGTGCCAGCAGCTTGGACGGGTATGGCTACACCTTC
TRBV5-5,TRBD2,TRBJ2-3,.,CASSTFSGRQQDTQYF,TGTGCCAGCAGCACTTTTAGCGGGAGGCAACAAGATACGCAGTATTTT
TRBV6-6,.,TRBJ1-2,.,CASSQQGNYGYTF,TGTGCCAGCAGTCAACAGGGTAACTATGGCTACACCTTC
TRBV6-8,.,TRBJ2-7,.,CASRGLDPACEQYF,TGTGCCAGCAGGGGGCTTGATCCTGCCTGCGAGCAGTACTTC
TRBV27,TRBD1,TRBJ2-7,.,CASSFERTGGSYEQYF,TGTGCCAGCAGTTTTGAGCGGACAGGGGGCTCCTACGAGCAGTACTTC
TRBV7-3,.,TRBJ1-1,few,CASSPQGNTEAFF,TGTGCCAGCAGCCCGCAGGGCAACACTGAAGCTTTCTTT
TRBV5-6,.,TRBJ1-1,once,CASSLEAEMNTEAFF,TGTGCCAGCAGCTTGGAGGCAGAGATGAACACTGAAGCTTTCTTT